The text below deals with one T cell receptor beta chain. The CDR3 loop spans 16 amino acids. The ends were cut back, 3 bases at V and 6 bases at J, with 21 bases in the middle. Germline V lookup: CDR1 SQVTM, CDR2 ANQGSEA. Data came from immunoSEQ multiplex PCR; TCRdb stores just in-frame clones and leaves some out. The sample lists 60,000 to 75,000 clones, under 90% occurring once. This sample stems from a study of control samples from healthy donors and cancer patients. The TCR sequence derives from a man between 45 and 60 years old in good health. Sequenced sample: blood. The V call is TRBV29-1, the J call TRBJ2-1; no clear D gene. The CDR3 region has the DNA TGCAGCGTTGATGCCATGACCCGATTTCTGGTCAATGAGCAGTTCTTC. It translates to CSVDAMTRFLVNEQFF.